This T cell receptor beta chain was found in a study of T-cell reconstitution after alpha-beta-depleted transplantation in children. Whole-study findings and limits: Alpha-beta T cells present about two months after transplant were reported to originate from several hundred expanded graft clones.

The CDR3 runs 16 residues. Germline values: CDR1 SGHRS, CDR2 YFSETQ. With V trimmed by 5 bases and J by 0 bases, 10 bases remained unmatched. It was with unique molecular identifiers that the TCRbeta library was prepared. MiXCR, run by TCRdb on the PCR reads, gives a single entry per CDR3 protein. This table has about 830,000 distinct CDR3 sequences, less than 20% appearing once. On this clonotype: The target antigen is unknown.

The material was PBMCs, mostly from graft donor cells, obtained 360 days after TCRalphabeta/CD19-depleted stem cell transplant. The TCR sequence derives from a male patient aged 10 to 17 who had a stem cell transplant for acute lymphoblastic leukemia, so the T cells may come from the graft donor. The genes are TRBV5-1 and TRBJ1-2; 7 bases are a match to TRBD1. CDR3 DNA sequence: TGCGCCAGCAGACCGACAGGGTTGAATCCTAACTATGGCTACACCTTC. This encodes CASRPTGLNPNYGYTF.